This T cell receptor beta chain is from a study of T cells after yellow fever vaccination. Study background: SMART-Seq v4 Ultra Low Input prepared libraries from low-cell fractions.

The CDR3 spans 13 residues. CDR1 is SNHLY, CDR2 FYNNEI, per germline. The V gene lost 7 bases and the J gene lost 3 bases, with 10 bases spanning the gap. Template switching by 5'RACE produced TCR cDNA, adding a universal primer site and UMIs. Each CDR3 protein is one row after TCRdb ran MiXCR on the 5' RACE reads. The data hold a few hundred thousand distinct CDR3 sequences, with roughly 4.3% observed a single time. A word on this clonotype: What it recognizes is unknown.

Study findings and constraints: Among primary-vaccination clones, most reappeared after the booster, at 96% for CD4 and under 90% for CD8.

This sample comprised PBMCs, obtained 5 days after the yellow fever booster vaccination. The receptor comes from a young man who received the YFV17D yellow fever vaccine. V is TRBV2 and J is TRBJ2-1; D is undetermined. CDR3 sequence reads: CASTLWGYNEQFF. In nucleotides, the CDR3 is TGTGCCAGCACCCTCTGGGGCTACAATGAGCAGTTCTTC.